The 28 T cell receptor beta chains reported below all come from one sample, sequenced in a study of T cell responses to AZD1222 COVID-19 vaccine. The data were produced by immunoSEQ multiplex PCR, yet TCRdb's version contains in-frame clones alone and is incomplete. The table lists 110,000 or so clones, about 86% of them singletons. The sequenced sample was peripheral blood, obtained on day 0 of AZD1222 vaccination. The receptor source for this set is an adult in good health.

J is TRBJ1-2 and V is TRBV18; 7 nucleotides match TRBD1. CDR3 length: 14 residues. Germline-derived CDR1 and CDR2 are KGHSH and LQKENI. The V segment lost 3 bases and the J segment 5 bases; nucleotides outside the gene matches: 6. The CDR3 loop reads CASSPRQGDYGYTF. The DNA for the CDR3 is TGTGCCAGCTCACCCCGACAGGGAGATTATGGCTACACCTTC. Combining the CDR3 with reference TRBV18 and TRBJ1-2 gives the whole variable domain NAGVMQNPRHLVRRRGQEARLRCSPMKGHSHVYWYRQLPEEGLKFMVYLQKENIIDESGMPKERFSAEFPKEGPSILRIQQVVRGDSAAYFCASSPRQGDYGYTFGSGTRLTVV.

The gene calls are TRBV30 and TRBJ1-2; D not resolved. V lost 0 bases, J lost 4 bases, and 12 bases lay in between. This CDR3 is built from 14 residues. CDR1 GTSNPN and CDR2 SVGIG come from the germline V gene (reference sequence). The CDR3 is CAWSVEGSTYGYTF. The CDR3 DNA follows: TGTGCCTGGAGTGTAGAAGGGTCAACCTATGGCTACACCTTC.

The genes are TRBV5-1 and TRBJ2-4, with TRBD2 matching 12 bases. V was clipped by 4 bases and J by 5 bases; unmatched bases: 7. The CDR3 totals 16 residues. The germline CDR1 and CDR2 sequences are SGHRS and YFSETQ. CDR3 nucleotide sequence: TGCGCCAGCAGCCGATCCCCTAGCGGGGGGGAAAACATTCAGTACTTC. Amino acids: CASSRSPSGGENIQYF.

This clone was seen once. The chain uses TRBV7-2 and TRBJ2-3; TRBD2 matches at 10 bases. CDR1 is SGHTA and CDR2 is FQGNSA in the germline V gene. The junction had 8 bases not matched to a gene; V was cut back by 7 bases and J by 4 bases. The CDR3 consists of 15 residues. The CDR3 sequence: CASTASGGASDTQYF. The DNA for the CDR3 is TGTGCCAGCACCGCAAGCGGGGGGGCCTCAGATACGCAGTATTTT.

This clone has just one count. V is TRBV28 and J is TRBJ2-7; D not resolved. CDR3 size: 11 residues. Trimming removed 8 bases from V and 6 bases from J, with 11 bases in between. Per the germline V gene, CDR1 is MDHEN and CDR2 is SYDVKM. The CDR3 loop reads CASAVQIEQYF. CDR3 DNA: TGTGCCAGCGCGGTGCAAATCGAGCAGTACTTC.

The chain carries TRBV10-3 and TRBJ2-5; 7 positions match TRBD2. Trimming took 8 bases from V and 2 from J; bases not matched to a gene: 8. The germline V gene has CDR1 ENHRY and CDR2 SYGVKD. The CDR3 totals 14 residues. As DNA, the CDR3 is TGTGCCATCGGGCCTAGCGGAGGACAAGAGACCCAGTACTTC. Encoded protein: CAIGPSGGQETQYF.

V usage is TRBV18 and J usage is TRBJ1-1, with unresolved D. The CDR3 runs 13 residues. The germline CDR1 and CDR2 sequences are KGHSH and LQKENI. V was cut by 3 bases and J by 2 bases, with 7 bases left in between. CDR3 residues: CASSPRANTEAFF. The CDR3 DNA reads TGTGCCAGCTCACCCCGGGCCAACACTGAAGCTTTCTTT.

V and J are TRBV24-1 and TRBJ1-1, with D perhaps matching TRBD1 (5 bases). Trimming removed 3 bases at V and 8 bases at J, with 9 bases between. Germline V lookup: CDR1 KGHDR, CDR2 SFDVKD. The CDR3 runs 12 residues. The DNA of the CDR3 is TGTGCCACCAGTGATGTGACAGCCGAAGCTTTCTTT. This gives the protein CATSDVTAEAFF.

The gene calls are TRBV7-9 and TRBJ1-1; the match to TRBD1 covers 9 bases. This CDR3 has 15 amino acids. After removal of 2 bases from V and 5 bases from J, the junction contained 6 bases not matched to a gene. Germline V gene data show CDR1 as SEHNR and CDR2 as FQNEAQ (reference sequence). CDR3 loop: CASSLTGTGRTEAFF. For the CDR3, the DNA is TGTGCCAGCAGCTTAACAGGGACAGGGAGGACTGAAGCTTTCTTT.

V usage is TRBV11-2 and J usage is TRBJ2-6; possibly TRBD2 for D (6 bases). V lost 6 bases and J 0 bases, leaving 12 bases between the germline ends. Germline loops: CDR1 SGHAT, CDR2 FQNNGV. The CDR3 is 16 residues long. CDR3 sequence: CASRPIGGSGANVLTF. The CDR3 nucleotides are TGTGCCAGCAGGCCCATCGGGGGCTCTGGGGCCAACGTCCTGACTTTC.

The chain joins TRBV30 to TRBJ2-7; 7 nucleotides align to TRBD1. CDR1 GTSNPN and CDR2 SVGIG come from the germline V gene (reference sequence). The length of the CDR3 is 14 residues. Unmatched junction bases numbered 10, after V lost 5 bases and J lost 3 bases. This chain's CDR3 is CAWDAGTAVYEQYF. In nucleotides, the CDR3 is TGTGCCTGGGATGCCGGGACAGCGGTCTACGAGCAGTACTTC. The full variable domain, its missing parts supplied by reference TRBV30 and TRBJ2-7, is SQTIHQWPATLVQPVGSPLSLECTVEGTSNPNLYWYRQAAGRGLQLLFYSVGIGQISSEVPQNLSASRPQDRQFILSSKKLLLSDSGFYLCAWDAGTAVYEQYFGPGTRLTVT.

DNA of the CDR3: TGTGCCAGCAGCCCAAATTTCGGGGAGACCCAGTACTTC. This sequence encodes CASSPNFGETQYF. The chain carries TRBV2 and TRBJ2-5; D unclear. V shed 6 bases and J shed 5 bases, with 13 bases lying between them. This CDR3 spans 13 amino acids. CDR1 SNHLY and CDR2 FYNNEI come from the germline V gene.

This clone appeared a few times. The chain combines TRBV6-2 or TRBV6-3 with TRBJ1-1; D unresolved. Trimming stripped 5 bases from V and 2 bases from J, with 6 bases between. CDR3 length equals 12 residues. Germline V lookup: CDR1 MNHEY, CDR2 SVGEGT. In DNA form, the CDR3 reads TGTGCCAGCAGTCTATCTAACACTGAAGCTTTCTTT. This sequence encodes CASSLSNTEAFF.

This sequence joins TRBV29-1 and TRBJ2-5; no clear D gene. CDR3 length: 13 residues. CDR1 is SQVTM and CDR2 is ANQGSEA in the germline V gene. Trimming took 7 bases from V and 1 from J, leaving 13 bases between them. The CDR3 nucleotides are TGCAGCGCCTCAGGACGTTTCCAAGAGACCCAGTACTTC. Its translation is CSASGRFQETQYF.

A single count supports this clone. The CDR3 spells CASSESRSGYQETQYF. The CDR3, as DNA: TGTGCCAGCAGTGAGAGCAGGAGTGGGTACCAAGAGACCCAGTACTTC. The V and J genes are TRBV6-1 and TRBJ2-5; D not resolved. The CDR3 contains 16 residues. Per the germline V gene, CDR1 is MNHNS and CDR2 is SASEGT. The V and J ends lost 3 bases and 0 bases respectively, with 14 bases between them.

The chain links TRBV6-5 to TRBJ2-7, with D tentatively TRBD2 (6 bases). The V gene lost 6 bases and the J gene lost 3 bases, with 15 bases spanning the gap. The germline V gene has CDR1 MNHEY and CDR2 SVGAGI. This CDR3 contains 14 residues. The CDR3 bases are TGTGCCAGCAGGATGCCCGGGACTTACTACGAGCAGTACTTC. Its translation is CASRMPGTYYEQYF.

V is TRBV6-5 and J is TRBJ2-7; no reliable D call. This CDR3 has 11 amino acids. Germline values: CDR1 MNHEY, CDR2 SVGAGI. V shed 0 bases and J shed 7 bases, with 4 bases lying between them. CDR3 sequence (DNA): TGTGCCAGCAGTTACTCCGTGGAGCAGTACTTC. Its translation is CASSYSVEQYF.

This clone has more than one count but fewer than ten. The chain employs TRBV5-1 and TRBJ1-1; the D is unclear. V lost 0 bases, J lost 4 bases, and 10 bases lay in between. The CDR3 has 14 residues. Per germline, CDR1 SGHRS and CDR2 YFSETQ. The chain's CDR3 is CASSLAYKSTEAFF. CDR3 sequence (DNA): TGCGCCAGCAGCTTGGCCTACAAGAGCACTGAAGCTTTCTTT.

The V gene is TRBV24-1, the J gene TRBJ2-1; D may be TRBD2 (5 bases). Trimming stripped 9 bases from V and 1 base from J, with 24 bases between. The CDR3 is 18 amino acids. Looked up from germline, CDR1 is KGHDR and CDR2 is SFDVKD. The CDR3 sequence: CATATREGSRYSYNEQFF. DNA for the CDR3: TGTGCCACCGCCACCCGGGAAGGTTCGAGATATTCCTACAATGAGCAGTTCTTC.

The chain is built from TRBV2 and TRBJ1-2, with D unclear. The CDR3 totals 11 residues. Trimming cost V 0 bases and J 7 bases, with 3 bases left between them. Germline V gene sequence: CDR1 SNHLY, CDR2 FYNNEI. The chain's CDR3 is CASSEARGYTF. The CDR3 bases are TGTGCCAGCAGTGAAGCCCGTGGCTACACCTTC.

This clone was seen once. The rearrangement joins TRBV3-1 (or the pseudogene TRBV3-2) to TRBJ1-1, with D possibly matching TRBD1 (6 bases). Germline CDR1 reads LGHDT; CDR2 reads YNNKEL (reference sequence). Trimming removed 4 bases at V and 0 bases at J, with 15 bases between. The length of the CDR3 is 16 residues. The CDR3 region has the DNA TGTGCCAGCAGCCTCGGACAGAGAAAAATGAACACTGAAGCTTTCTTT. Translation gives CASSLGQRKMNTEAFF.

This clone was picked up a small number of times. The sample contains more than one DNA sequence encoding this CDR3. The genes are TRBV7-2 and TRBJ1-2; 7 bases line up with TRBD1. Trimming cost V 1 base and J 4 bases; bases outside gene matches: 3. The CDR3 is 14 amino acids. Germline loops: CDR1 SGHTA, CDR2 FQGNSA. The CDR3 sequence is CASSLVHRGYGYTF. The CDR3 nucleotides are TGTGCCAGCAGCTTAGTCCACAGGGGCTATGGCTACACCTTC.

A single count supports this clone. This chain connects TRBV11-2 to TRBJ2-5; D gene uncertain. The CDR3 runs 11 residues. The germline V gene encodes CDR1 SGHAT and CDR2 FQNNGV. The germline V and J ends were trimmed by 4 bases and 4 bases, with 4 bases remaining between them. Here the CDR3 DNA reads TGTGCCAGCAGCTGGGGAGAGACCCAGTACTTC. Amino acids: CASSWGETQYF.

This clone was seen only a few times. CDR3 DNA: TGTGCCAGCAGTGAAGCCCTGAGAGACAGGGTCTATGGCTACACCTTC. Protein sequence: CASSEALRDRVYGYTF. The V and J genes are TRBV6-1 and TRBJ1-2; 7 bases agree with TRBD1. The CDR3 extends over 16 amino acids. The trim removed 0 bases at V and 4 bases at J, leaving 8 bases unmatched. Germline-derived CDR1 and CDR2 are MNHNS and SASEGT.

This clone appeared once. The chain combines TRBV7-9 with TRBJ1-2; TRBD1 aligns across 7 bases. Germline V gives CDR1 SEHNR, CDR2 FQNEAQ (reference sequence). With 4 bases clipped from V and 0 bases from J, the junction kept 2 bases outside the gene matches. This CDR3 has 14 residues. The CDR3 reads CASSSDRPNYGYTF. CDR3 nucleotides: TGTGCCAGCAGCTCGGACAGGCCTAACTATGGCTACACCTTC.

In this sample, this clone turned up once. This chain links TRBV24-1 with TRBJ2-3; tentative D call: TRBD2 (6 bases). This CDR3 has 15 amino acids. Germline loops: CDR1 KGHDR, CDR2 SFDVKD. The V gene lost 4 bases and the J gene lost 2 bases, with 12 bases spanning the gap. As DNA, the CDR3 is TGTGCCACCAGTGACCGTAGCGGTTACACAGATACGCAGTATTTT. Its translation is CATSDRSGYTDTQYF.

The chain carries TRBV5-5 and TRBJ1-5; 8 nucleotides match TRBD1. Germline CDR1 reads SGHKS; CDR2 reads YYEKEE (reference sequence). V was pared by 2 bases and J by 5 bases, with 0 bases of the junction left unmatched. The CDR3 consists of 13 residues. CDR3 amino acids: CASSLQGDQPQHF. The DNA of the CDR3 is TGTGCCAGCAGCTTACAGGGGGATCAGCCCCAGCATTTT.

The chain has TRBV7-9 and TRBJ1-4; D is perhaps TRBD1 (6 bases). The CDR3 totals 18 residues. Trimming shortened V by 1 base and J by 6 bases, and 21 bases separated the two germline ends. Germline lookup yields CDR1 SEHNR and CDR2 FQNEAQ (reference sequence). This chain's CDR3 is CASSLGSLWQGRDEKLFF. CDR3 bases: TGTGCCAGCAGCTTAGGATCTTTGTGGCAGGGGCGAGATGAAAAACTGTTTTTT.